These T cell receptor beta chains were read from a single sample in a study of cytomegalovirus exposure and HLA in healthy donors. Sequenced by immunoSEQ multiplex PCR; TCRdb stores in-frame clones only, minus some. The sample lists over 130,000 clones, 70% to 80% occurring once. Sequenced material: PBMCs. These receptors came from a man aged 50 or older in good health and CMV-seropositive. Each CDR3 is given with its conserved first and last residue. Each record gives: V gene, clone size, J gene, D gene, CDR3 DNA, CDR3 protein. D genes are given only for firm matches. Clone size, where shown, is once, few, many, or a class for clones that have expanded.

>TRBV28|once|TRBJ2-7|TRBD1
TGTGCCAGCACTACAACAGGGGAGATGGTCGAGCAGTACTTC
CASTTTGEMVEQYF
>TRBV28|NA|TRBJ1-2|NA
TGTGCCAGCAGTTCCGGACCGGGAGCCCTTTATGGCTACACCTTC
CASSSGPGALYGYTF
>TRBV18|NA|TRBJ2-7|TRBD1
TGTGCCAGCTCACGTCCCCCGGGGACAGGGGTTTCCTACGAGCAGTACTTC
CASSRPPGTGVSYEQYF
>TRBV2|NA|TRBJ2-1|TRBD1
TGTGCCAGCAGGGCCCGGACAGGGGGCGACTACAATGAGCAGTTCTTC
CASRARTGGDYNEQFF
>TRBV7-3|NA|TRBJ2-1|NA
TGTGCCAGCAGTCAAATGGGGCCCAATGAGCAGTTCTTC
CASSQMGPNEQFF
>TRBV5-1|NA|TRBJ1-1|NA
TGCGCCAGCAGCTTCCCGGAGGGGCCTCGGACTGAAGCTTTCTTT
CASSFPEGPRTEAFF
>TRBV6-5|NA|TRBJ1-1|NA
TGTGCCAGCGGTTACTCGTCGCGGGAGGCGGCTGAAGCTTTCTTT
CASGYSSREAAEAFF
>TRBV5-5|NA|TRBJ2-3|TRBD2
TGTGCCAGCAGCTTGGTCGGGCTAGCGGCTAGCACAGATACGCAGTATTTT
CASSLVGLAASTDTQYF
>TRBV5-1|NA|TRBJ1-1|TRBD1
TGCGCCAGCAGCTTCGGGACAGGGGGCCGGAACACTGAAGCTTTCTTT
CASSFGTGGRNTEAFF
>TRBV30|NA|TRBJ1-1|TRBD1
TGTGCCTGGAAACCCATAGGGGGCGCTAATACTTTCTTT
CAWKPIGGANTFF
>TRBV7-2|few|TRBJ2-7|NA
TGTGCCAGCAGCGAAGTACAGAGCTCCTACGAGCAGTACTTC
CASSEVQSSYEQYF
>TRBV30|NA|TRBJ1-5|TRBD1
TGTGCCTGGAGTGTGGCTTTAGGGACAGGGGTGATTCAGCCCCAGCATTTT
CAWSVALGTGVIQPQHF
>TRBV5-1|NA|TRBJ2-2|NA
TGCGCCAGCAGCTTCGGGAACACCGGGGAGCTGTTTTTT
CASSFGNTGELFF
>TRBV30|few|TRBJ2-3|TRBD2
TGTGCCTGGAGAGGGACTAGCGGGAGTGAAGGGGCCGGAGATACGCAGTATTTT
CAWRGTSGSEGAGDTQYF
>TRBV19|NA|TRBJ1-2|TRBD1
TGTGCCAGTAGTATAGCAGGGACAGCCCCCTATGGCTACACCTTC
CASSIAGTAPYGYTF
>TRBV14|few|TRBJ1-2|TRBD1
TGTGCCAGCAGCCAACTACAGGGGGTCGGTGGCTACACCTTC
CASSQLQGVGGYTF
>TRBV5-4|NA|TRBJ2-3|TRBD2
TGTGCCAGCAGCACGGGACTAGCGGGAGCAGATACGCAGTATTTT
CASSTGLAGADTQYF
>TRBV6-1|NA|TRBJ2-1|TRBD2
TGTGCCAGCAGTGTGGCGGGAGGCTCCTACAATGAGCAGTTCTTC
CASSVAGGSYNEQFF
>TRBV28|NA|TRBJ2-7|NA
TGTGCCAGCAGTTCCTATTACGAGCAGTACTTC
CASSSYYEQYF
>TRBV28|NA|TRBJ2-3|TRBD1
TGTGCCAGCAGTGTGACAGGGGTCAGCACAGATACGCAGTATTTT
CASSVTGVSTDTQYF
>TRBV2|few|TRBJ2-7|TRBD1
TGTGCCAGCAGTGACCCATCGGTGTGGACAGGGGGGCATGATGAGCAGTACTTC
CASSDPSVWTGGHDEQYF
>TRBV5-6|NA|TRBJ2-7|NA
TGTGCCAGCAGCTTGTTTGGCGGAGCCTACGAGCAGTACTTC
CASSLFGGAYEQYF
>TRBV28|NA|TRBJ2-5|NA
TGTGCCAGCAGCTTGACTCAAGAGACCCAGTACTTC
CASSLTQETQYF
>TRBV5-1|NA|TRBJ2-7|TRBD2
TGCGCCAGCAGCGAGGGACTAGCGGGCTTCTACGAGCAGTACTTC
CASSEGLAGFYEQYF